The 21 T cell receptor beta chains in this list originate from one sample, sequenced in a study of blood T cell repertoires in COVID-19 (dated by TCRdb to 2018 to 2021). The library relied on the immunoSEQ multiplex PCR assay. TCRdb mirrors the immuneACCESS table, restricted to in-frame sequences. Some clones are absent from its copies; in checked studies, under half trace to an unresolved V gene, and the reason for the others is unknown. This sample holds about 180,000 clones; roughly 86% were observed only once. The ten largest clonotypes hold roughly 1.5% of the sample. The sample taken for sequencing was peripheral blood. Source of these receptors: a woman aged 45-65 years with acute or convalescent COVID-19.

The J gene is TRBJ1-4, the V gene TRBV7-2; TRBD1 aligns across 7 bases. With V trimmed by 1 base and J by 6 bases, 8 bases remained unmatched. In germline, CDR1 is SGHTA, CDR2 FQGNSA. This CDR3 is built from 16 residues. The DNA of the CDR3 is TGTGCCAGCAGCTTAGTCTCGGCAGGGGGGTATGAAAAACTGTTTTTT. Amino acids: CASSLVSAGGYEKLFF.

The rearrangement uses TRBV7-2 and TRBJ1-5; 10 positions agree with TRBD1. This CDR3 contains 16 residues. Per the germline V gene, CDR1 is SGHTA and CDR2 is FQGNSA. J lost 9 bases, V lost 1 base, and 9 bases had no gene match. The CDR3 is CASSLGGGQGMWPQHF. CDR3 DNA sequence: TGTGCCAGCAGCTTAGGTGGGGGACAGGGGATGTGGCCCCAGCATTTT.

The rearrangement uses TRBV3-1 (or the pseudogene TRBV3-2) and TRBJ2-1; 9 positions agree with TRBD2. In germline, CDR1 is LGHDT, CDR2 YNNKEL (reference sequence). The CDR3 covers 17 residues. J lost 3 bases, V lost 4 bases, and 10 bases had no gene match. The DNA for the CDR3 is TGTGCCAGCAGCCCTAACATAGCGGGAGCATTCTACAATGAGCAGTTCTTC. Translated: CASSPNIAGAFYNEQFF.

The rearrangement joins TRBV5-1 to TRBJ2-2, with 9 nucleotides matching TRBD1. V dropped 6 bases and J dropped 4; count of bases not matched to a gene: 7. Germline V gene lookup returns CDR1 SGHRS and CDR2 YFSETQ. CDR3 length equals 15 residues. The CDR3 region has the DNA TGCGCCAGCAAAAAACAGGGGGCGCTCACCGGGGAGCTGTTTTTT. It specifies CASKKQGALTGELFF.

The DNA of the CDR3 is TGTGCCAGCAGCCTGGACAGCTTCGGAGGCACCATATATTTT. It translates to CASSLDSFGGTIYF. The chain has TRBV11-2 and TRBJ1-3; tentative D call: TRBD1 (6 bases). V lost 5 bases to trimming and J lost 9 bases, with 17 bases between them. The CDR3 covers 14 residues. Germline-derived CDR1 and CDR2 are SGHAT and FQNNGV.

This chain links TRBV19 with TRBJ1-3, with D perhaps matching TRBD1 (6 bases). The CDR3 spans 15 residues. The germline V gene has CDR1 LNHDA and CDR2 SQIVND (reference sequence). V was clipped by 6 bases and J by 0 bases, with 12 bases between them. DNA of the CDR3: TGTGCCAGTAGCCCCGACAGGAGCTCTGGAAACACCATATATTTT. It specifies CASSPDRSSGNTIYF.

This chain links TRBV4-2 with TRBJ2-3; TRBD2 aligns across 12 bases. V dropped 4 bases and J dropped 4; count of bases not matched to a gene: 3. From germline, CDR1 is LGHNA and CDR2 YNFKEQ. The CDR3 is 15 amino acids. CDR3 sequence reads: CASSPRLAGADTQYF. The DNA of the CDR3 is TGTGCCAGCAGCCCCAGACTAGCGGGAGCAGATACGCAGTATTTT.

This clone came up once. This chain uses TRBV11-3 with TRBJ1-1; D is unresolved. Trimming took off 3 bases at V and 4 bases at J, with 12 bases between the two ends. This CDR3 comprises 14 residues. Per the germline V gene, CDR1 is SGHNT and CDR2 is YENEEA. CDR3 nucleotides: TGTGCCAGCAGCTTCCCCCCCCCGGGCACTGAAGCTTTCTTT. This encodes CASSFPPPGTEAFF.

This sequence joins TRBV7-8 and TRBJ1-1; D unclear. This CDR3 has 15 residues. Germline values: CDR1 SGHVS, CDR2 FQNEAQ. The germline V and J ends were trimmed by 5 bases and 6 bases, with 19 bases remaining between them. The CDR3 here is CASSTAEGRKAEAFF. CDR3 DNA sequence: TGTGCCAGCAGCACCGCTGAGGGCAGGAAGGCTGAAGCTTTCTTT.

The rearrangement uses TRBV30 and TRBJ2-2, with D possibly being TRBD2 (6 bases). This CDR3 has 12 amino acids. Trimming removed 4 bases at V and 7 bases at J, with 10 bases between. Looked up from germline, CDR1 is GTSNPN and CDR2 is SVGIG (reference sequence). CDR3 loop: CAWTGDFGELFF. DNA for the CDR3: TGTGCCTGGACCGGGGACTTCGGGGAGCTGTTTTTT.

This sequence joins TRBV5-6 and TRBJ1-6; TRBD1 aligns across 7 bases. The CDR3 is 15 amino acids. Germline CDR1 and CDR2: SGHDT and YYEEEE. The V segment lost 4 bases and the J segment 5 bases; nucleotides outside the gene matches: 6. CDR3: CASSPGQLHNSPLHF. DNA of the CDR3: TGTGCCAGCAGCCCGGGACAGCTACATAATTCACCCCTCCACTTT.

The V call is TRBV3-1 (or the pseudogene TRBV3-2), the J call TRBJ2-3; D perhaps matches TRBD1 (5 bases). V shed 3 bases and J shed 2 bases, with 15 bases lying between them. CDR1 LGHDT and CDR2 YNNKEL come from the germline V gene (reference sequence). The CDR3 is 16 amino acids. The CDR3, as DNA: TGTGCCAGCAGCCAGTGGACACTTCCTTCCACAGATACGCAGTATTTT. Translation gives CASSQWTLPSTDTQYF.

This chain joins TRBV5-1 and TRBJ2-7, with 7 bases that match TRBD1. V shed 0 bases, J shed 0 bases, and the junction held 9 bases outside the gene matches. Germline V CDR1 and CDR2: SGHRS, YFSETQ. The CDR3 is made up of 17 amino acids. The CDR3 coding sequence is TGCGCCAGCAGCTTGGCCGTATTTGGGACAGACTCCTACGAGCAGTACTTC. Translated: CASSLAVFGTDSYEQYF.

This chain links TRBV5-1 with TRBJ1-5, with D perhaps TRBD1 (6 bases). This CDR3 has 14 residues. CDR1 and CDR2 from the germline V gene are SGHRS and YFSETQ. Trimming removed 0 bases from V and 6 bases from J, with 10 bases in between. In DNA, the CDR3 is TGCGCCAGCAGCTTGGTACCAGGGGTTCAGCCCCAGCATTTT. Translated: CASSLVPGVQPQHF. Combining the CDR3 with reference TRBV5-1 and TRBJ1-5 gives the whole variable domain KAGVTQTPRYLIKTRGQQVTLSCSPISGHRSVSWYQQTPGQGLQFLFEYFSETQRNKGNFPGRFSGRQFSNSRSEMNVSTLELGDSALYLCASSLVPGVQPQHFGDGTRLSIL.

The rearrangement uses TRBV30 and TRBJ1-1; D unclear. CDR1 is GTSNPN, CDR2 SVGIG, per germline (reference sequence). V was shortened by 1 base and J by 1 base, with 7 bases between the two germline ends. The CDR3 is 13 residues long. The CDR3 loop is CAWSDLGNTEAFF. The CDR3 coding sequence is TGTGCCTGGAGTGACCTAGGGAACACTGAAGCTTTCTTT.

This chain connects TRBV30 to TRBJ1-6; D is perhaps TRBD1 (6 bases). Germline V lookup: CDR1 GTSNPN, CDR2 SVGIG (reference sequence). CDR3 length: 13 residues. The V gene lost 3 bases and the J gene lost 5 bases, with 8 bases spanning the gap. The CDR3, as DNA: TGTGCCTGGAGCGGACAGAATAATTCACCCCTCCACTTT. It translates to CAWSGQNNSPLHF. Looking up the rest from reference TRBV30 and TRBJ1-6 gives the full variable domain: SQTIHQWPATLVQPVGSPLSLECTVEGTSNPNLYWYRQAAGRGLQLLFYSVGIGQISSEVPQNLSASRPQDRQFILSSKKLLLSDSGFYLCAWSGQNNSPLHFGNGTRLTVT.

This chain uses TRBV4-3 with TRBJ1-3, with D possibly matching TRBD1 (5 bases). With 3 bases removed from V and 4 bases from J, the gap between germline ends came to 19 bases. This CDR3 is 17 amino acids long. Germline V gene lookup returns CDR1 LGHNA and CDR2 YSLEER. For the CDR3, the DNA is TGCGCCAGCAGCCAGGGACTCTCTAACCTGGCGGGAAACACCATATATTTT. Translated, it gives CASSQGLSNLAGNTIYF.

This clone was counted between two and nine times. The J gene is TRBJ1-2, the V gene TRBV19, with 10 bases identical to TRBD1. The V and J ends lost 5 bases and 4 bases, in that order; junction bases with no gene match: 4. CDR3 length: 14 amino acids. Germline loops: CDR1 LNHDA, CDR2 SQIVND (reference sequence). The CDR3 DNA reads as TGTGCCAGTAGTCGGACAGGGGGGGCCTATGGCTACACCTTC. Translating gives CASSRTGGAYGYTF.

This chain joins TRBV4-3 and TRBJ2-7, with D perhaps TRBD1 (6 bases). Germline lookup yields CDR1 LGHNA and CDR2 YSLEER. This CDR3 spans 16 amino acids. V was shortened by 4 bases and J by 7 bases, with 23 bases between the two germline ends. CDR3 sequence: CASSLGLGTNLKEQYF. CDR3 coding DNA: TGCGCCAGCAGCCTAGGGCTCGGGACAAACCTCAAGGAGCAGTACTTC.

This clone was seen a handful of times. The V and J genes are TRBV7-8 and TRBJ2-3; D gene uncertain. CDR1 and CDR2 from the germline V gene are SGHVS and FQNEAQ. The CDR3 totals 13 residues. The germline V and J ends were trimmed by 4 bases and 10 bases, with 15 bases remaining between them. DNA of the CDR3: TGTGCCAGCAGCTCTCTGACTGATCTTCCGCAGTATTTT. The encoded protein is CASSSLTDLPQYF.

The table lists this clone with a few counts. The chain has TRBV30 and TRBJ1-5; D is perhaps TRBD1 (6 bases). Per germline, CDR1 GTSNPN and CDR2 SVGIG (reference sequence). The CDR3 totals 13 residues. V lost 4 bases and J 1 base, leaving 8 bases between the germline ends. CDR3 in amino acids: CAWTDRSNQPQHF. CDR3 sequence (DNA): TGTGCCTGGACTGACAGGAGCAATCAGCCCCAGCATTTT.